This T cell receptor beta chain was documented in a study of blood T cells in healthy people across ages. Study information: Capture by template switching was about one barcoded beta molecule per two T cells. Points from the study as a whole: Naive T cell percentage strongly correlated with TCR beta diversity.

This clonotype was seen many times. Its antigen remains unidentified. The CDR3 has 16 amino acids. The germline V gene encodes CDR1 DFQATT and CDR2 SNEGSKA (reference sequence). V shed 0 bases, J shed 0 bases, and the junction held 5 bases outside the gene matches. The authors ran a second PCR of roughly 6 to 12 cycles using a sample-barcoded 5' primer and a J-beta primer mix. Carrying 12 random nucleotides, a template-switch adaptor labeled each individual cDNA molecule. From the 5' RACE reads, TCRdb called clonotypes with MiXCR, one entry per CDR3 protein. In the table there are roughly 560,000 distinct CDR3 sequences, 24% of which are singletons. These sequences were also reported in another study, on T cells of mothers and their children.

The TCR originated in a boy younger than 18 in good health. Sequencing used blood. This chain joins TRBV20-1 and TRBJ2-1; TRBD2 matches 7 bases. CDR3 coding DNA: TGCAGTGCTAGAGATCAGGGAGGGAGCTCCTACAATGAGCAGTTCTTC. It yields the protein CSARDQGGSSYNEQFF.